A selection of T cell receptor beta chains follows, all from one sample in a study of CD8 T cell repertoires and HIV-1 epitope variants. These TCRs' antigens remain unknown. Profiling relied on immunoSEQ multiplex PCR, and the TCRdb table lists in-frame clones only, not all of them. The sample lists 4,500 to 6,000 clones; 65% to 70% were seen once. The sample taken for sequencing was cultured CD8+ T cells derived from PBMCs. All receptors derive from a male donor with HIV. CDR3s leave out the opening cysteine and the closing phenylalanine or tryptophan.

J | V | CDR3
TRBJ2-7 | TRBV6-1 | ASRSGTAYEQY
TRBJ2-7 | TRBV28 | ASKSGPSYEQY
TRBJ2-7 | TRBV7-2 | ASSDSTVTYEQY
TRBJ1-5 | TRBV19 | ASSTAGRGSNQPQH
TRBJ2-6 | TRBV4-3 | ASSQDLRADSGANVLT
TRBJ1-1 | TRBV7-2 | ASSLHGPGAGDTEAF
TRBJ1-1 | TRBV7-6 | ASSSGISGNTEAF
TRBJ2-3 | TRBV28 | ASRWTGGNTDTQY
TRBJ1-2 | TRBV4-3 | ASSQDQGGYGYT
TRBJ2-6 | TRBV2 | ASSDGTTSGANVLT
TRBJ2-7 | TRBV5-8 | ASSLGDSDSYEQY
TRBJ2-1 | TRBV29-1 | SVVHRDGNEQF
TRBJ2-1 | TRBV6-5 | ASSYMGDNEQF
TRBJ1-3 | TRBV28 | ASEETGGGLRNTIY
TRBJ2-7 | TRBV28 | ASSRTVYEQY
. | TRBV6-6 | ASSPGDYEQY
TRBJ2-2 | TRBV14 | ATTGTGGTGELF
TRBJ1-1 | TRBV9 | ASSVDDLNTEAF
TRBJ1-1 | TRBV28 | ASSPIGTGEAF
TRBJ2-5 | TRBV9 | ASSGRDYERQTQY
TRBJ2-7 | TRBV18 | ASSPQFQRYEQY
TRBJ2-1 | TRBV7-3 | ASSAGGSSYNEQF
TRBJ2-7 | TRBV19 | ASSMGRGTYEQY
TRBJ1-2 | TRBV28 | ASSLFALSPQSPNYGYT
TRBJ1-2 | TRBV4-3 | ASSQDPVELDYGYT
TRBJ2-5 | TRBV18 | ASSPLQETQY
TRBJ1-1 | TRBV2 | ASKTETGGKYTEAF
TRBJ1-4 | TRBV7-9 | ASSFGTATTNEKLF
TRBJ2-1 | TRBV5-8 | ASSFNLDGYEQF
TRBJ2-5 | TRBV5-5 | ASSGRQETQY
TRBJ1-5 | TRBV2 | ASSETRQGNQPQH
TRBJ2-3 | TRBV6-4 | ASSDGLAGGHTQY
TRBJ2-1 | TRBV27 | ASSPGLAGAGEQF
TRBJ1-2 | TRBV5-1 | ASSLEGTGVYGYT
TRBJ1-1 | TRBV9 | ASSVTAGQGTEAF
TRBJ1-4 | TRBV15 | ATSRTGGANEKLF
TRBJ1-2 | TRBV19 | ASSIGTGDPHGYT
TRBJ2-7 | TRBV6-5 | ASSKSRVDEQY
TRBJ2-2 | TRBV6-1 | ASSERTSDTGELF
TRBJ2-5 | TRBV5-1 | ASSLAGQQETQY
TRBJ2-3 | TRBV5-5 | ASSLGLALDTQY
TRBJ1-1 | TRBV5-1 | ASSSGTGDVAF
TRBJ2-1 | TRBV5-6 | ASSLGGAVTIYNEQF
TRBJ2-3 | TRBV28 | ASSLMSGSTDTQY
TRBJ1-2 | TRBV4-3 | ASSRLPAQGLSYT
TRBJ2-7 | TRBV5-5 | ASSLAPTDSYEQY
TRBJ1-6 | TRBV19 | ASSIGDGENSPLH
TRBJ1-2 | TRBV28 | ASSLEGYPLWGYT
TRBJ2-7 | TRBV5-1 | ASSPEASGGSYEQY
TRBJ2-1 | TRBV6-5 | ASSSGWDEQF
TRBJ2-3 | TRBV28 | ASSLSDTQY
TRBJ2-1 | TRBV10-3 | AISEPTSGKGEQF
TRBJ1-2 | TRBV7-2 | ASSSNHGKTYGYT
TRBJ1-2 | TRBV25-1 | ASSEPPGDGYT
TRBJ2-7 | TRBV6-5 | ASSDQGSSYEQY
TRBJ2-7 | TRBV6-6 | ASSYQGVNEQY
TRBJ2-7 | TRBV5-1 | ASSLAAGPYEQY
TRBJ2-7 | TRBV4-2 | ASSLVDRSYEQY